This TCR beta chain was captured by sequencing in a study of human T cells and chemical hapten exposure (dated by TCRdb to 2020 to 2022). Background on the whole study: For sensitization, 2% DPC in acetone was applied to an approximately 2 cm by approximately 2 cm area of upper inner arm skin. Throughout the approximately 23-week study period, patients were also given weekly therapeutic DPC doses on the scalp. Patch testing was performed on the upper back with Finn chambers containing 0.01% DPC, and the patch tests were scored after 6 days according to International Contact Dermatitis Research Group standards. The mostly female patient cohort included alopecia areata with under or over 50% scalp involvement, alopecia totalis and alopecia universalis. Libraries were pooled for sequencing, and per-sample TCR yields varied mainly because of small differences in library volumes within the pool. Peripheral blood TCR repertoire changes were tracked in vivo in alopecia patients during primary and secondary sensitization to the hapten diphenylcyclopropenone (DPC). Blood samples were taken from patients before sensitization (week 0) and then at 2, 6 and about 24 weeks after DPC sensitization. For TCR sequencing, blood came from approximately 29 alopecia patients at anywhere from one to four time points (pre-sensitization, 2, 6 and 24 weeks). Each blood RNA sample was used to sequence both TCR alpha and TCR beta chains. What the research found in general, with its limitations: Repeated subsampling changed both the strength of the expansion versus patch-test correlation and the threshold at which that correlation became significant. All patients had alopecia, a presumed autoimmune disease, so their immune response might differ from that of healthy individuals. Expanded TCRs formed significantly more large CDR3 similarity clusters than pre-sensitization or healthy control sets, consistent with antigen-driven responses. Patch test score was positively correlated with the number of PT1 expanded TCRs, with significance at thresholds 8, 16 and 32 but not at 4. DPC sensitization did not change how many TCRs were above 1 in 1000 frequency, and no evidence was found of alterations in global repertoire structure.

V and J are truncated by 4 bases and 6 bases respectively, leaving an intervening sequence of 12 bases. From the cysteine up to the phenylalanine, the CDR3 has a length of 14 residues. Left in the record is the CDR3 DNA by itself, 42 bases read in frame from the first base. Taken from the germline V gene (reference sequence), the CDR1 and CDR2 loops are SEHNR and FQNEAQ. Library creation used RACE. The sequencer listed for this sample is NextSeq 500. During library preparation, unique molecular identifiers were attached to individual cDNA molecules so that TCRs could be counted quantitatively and reproducibly. Per the authors' processing: A median of roughly 100,000 TCRs per sample was observed, with a range of about 23,224 to 700,000. The Decombinator software suite was used to annotate the V, J and CDR3 of the TCR reads. To make PS versus PT1 abundance plots, every sample was subsampled to the same number of TCRs (28,000). Expanded TCRs were defined as absent before sensitization and observed at least eight times at the 2-week time point. In-frame beta chains were kept once TCRdb had trimmed the public reads at Q25 with fastp and called clones with MiXCR. Every CDR3 protein is listed once, alongside the most common genes and DNA of its rows. TCRdb, not the original authors, processed these V and J calls. In all, the sample holds under 40,000 distinct CDR3 sequences, and 5% to 8% of those were seen once. The ten largest clonotypes hold roughly 9% of the sample.

Turning to this clonotype: What this receptor recognizes is not known. No base-level quality is on record; no much larger clone is a single base apart.

This specimen's time point label, per the study, means: patch test 1, 2 weeks after DPC sensitization. Interpreted using the paper, the treatment or condition label stands for: therapeutic diphenylcyclopropenone sensitization with weekly scalp DPC. Total RNA was extracted from unfractionated whole blood that had been collected in Tempus Blood RNA tubes. At each patch-test visit, blood was drawn before the patch test was applied. Eligible patients were aged 18 to 70, diagnosed with alopecia, deemed suitable for DPC therapy, and excluded if pregnant. Recombination connected TRBV7-9 to TRBJ2-2, with no confident D gene call. The material sequenced was whole blood, taken in connection with sensitization to the hapten diphenylcyclopropenone (DPC). The clonotype originates from a woman younger than 45 with alopecia areata. Some clones in this sample may be carry-over from other donors' samples. The CDR3 reads as follows: CASSSPGRAGELFF. The nucleotide sequence is TGTGCCAGCAGCTCCCCCGGCCGGGCCGGGGAGCTGTTTTTT.